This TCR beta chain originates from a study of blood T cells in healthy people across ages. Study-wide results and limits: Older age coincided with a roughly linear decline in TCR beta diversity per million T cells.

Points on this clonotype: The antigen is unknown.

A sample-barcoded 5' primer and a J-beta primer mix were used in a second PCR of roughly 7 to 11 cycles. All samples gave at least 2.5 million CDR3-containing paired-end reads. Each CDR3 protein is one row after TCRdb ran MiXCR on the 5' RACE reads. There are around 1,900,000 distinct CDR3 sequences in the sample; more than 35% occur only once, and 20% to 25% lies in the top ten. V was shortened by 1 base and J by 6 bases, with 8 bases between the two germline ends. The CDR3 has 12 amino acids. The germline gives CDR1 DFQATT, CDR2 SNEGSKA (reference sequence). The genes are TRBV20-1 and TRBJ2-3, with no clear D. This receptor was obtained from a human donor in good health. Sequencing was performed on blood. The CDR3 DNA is TGCAGTGCTAGAGTACCTTCTGATACGCAGTATTTT. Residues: CSARVPSDTQYF.